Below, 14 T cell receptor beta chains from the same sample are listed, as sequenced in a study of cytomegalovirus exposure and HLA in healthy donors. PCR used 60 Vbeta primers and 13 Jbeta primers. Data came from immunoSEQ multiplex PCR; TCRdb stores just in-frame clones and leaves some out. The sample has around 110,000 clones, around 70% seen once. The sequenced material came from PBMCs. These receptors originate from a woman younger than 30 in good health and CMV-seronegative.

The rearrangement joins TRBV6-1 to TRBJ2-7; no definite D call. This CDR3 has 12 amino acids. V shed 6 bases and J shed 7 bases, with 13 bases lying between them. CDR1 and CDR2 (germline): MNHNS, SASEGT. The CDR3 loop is CASRRSRDEQYF. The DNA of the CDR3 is TGTGCCAGCAGGAGGTCACGAGATGAGCAGTACTTC.

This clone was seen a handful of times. This CDR3 is CASSFAAGGPLEQYF. The CDR3 nucleotides are TGCGCCAGCAGCTTTGCAGCGGGGGGGCCTTTGGAGCAGTACTTC. V gene TRBV5-1 combines with J gene TRBJ2-7; 10 bases are shared with TRBD2. Looked up from germline, CDR1 is SGHRS and CDR2 is YFSETQ. V was pared by 2 bases and J by 7 bases, with 9 bases of the junction left unmatched. CDR3 length: 15 amino acids. The full variable domain, rest sourced from reference TRBV5-1 and TRBJ2-7, is KAGVTQTPRYLIKTRGQQVTLSCSPISGHRSVSWYQQTPGQGLQFLFEYFSETQRNKGNFPGRFSGRQFSNSRSEMNVSTLELGDSALYLCASSFAAGGPLEQYFGPGTRLTVT.

CDR3 protein: CSVDTNTEAFF. CDR3 bases: TGCAGCGTGGACACGAACACTGAAGCTTTCTTT. The V and J genes are TRBV29-1 and TRBJ1-1; perhaps TRBD1 as D (5 bases). Germline assignment: CDR1 SQVTM and CDR2 ANQGSEA. This CDR3 has 11 residues. The V end was cut by 6 bases, the J end by 1 base, with 6 bases between.

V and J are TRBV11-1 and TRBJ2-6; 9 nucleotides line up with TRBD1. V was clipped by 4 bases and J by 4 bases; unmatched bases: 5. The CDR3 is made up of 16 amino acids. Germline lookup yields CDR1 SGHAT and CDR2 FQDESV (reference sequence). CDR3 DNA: TGTGCCAGCAGCTCACAGGGGGCGACGGGGGCCAACGTCCTGACTTTC. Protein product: CASSSQGATGANVLTF.

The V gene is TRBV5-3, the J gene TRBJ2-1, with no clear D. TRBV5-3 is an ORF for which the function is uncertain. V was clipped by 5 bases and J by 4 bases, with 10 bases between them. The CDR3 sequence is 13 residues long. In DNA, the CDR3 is TGTGCCAGAAGTCACCGAGGTTACAATGAGCAGTTCTTC. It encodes CARSHRGYNEQFF.

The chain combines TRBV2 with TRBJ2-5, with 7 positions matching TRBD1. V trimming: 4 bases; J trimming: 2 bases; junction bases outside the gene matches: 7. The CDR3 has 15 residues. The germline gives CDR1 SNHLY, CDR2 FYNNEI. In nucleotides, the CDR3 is TGTGCCAGCAGTGCGAGTTCGGGACAGCAAGAGACCCAGTACTTC. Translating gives CASSASSGQQETQYF.

CDR3 nucleotide sequence: TGCGCCAGCGCCGGACAGATATCCCAGAATGAGCAGTTCTTC. Translated, it gives CASAGQISQNEQFF. This chain joins TRBV5-1 and TRBJ2-1; D possibly corresponds to TRBD1 (6 bases). The CDR3 is made up of 14 amino acids. The V end lost 7 bases, the J end lost 7 bases, and 18 bases lay between the germline ends. Germline CDR1 reads SGHRS; CDR2 reads YFSETQ. Together with reference TRBV5-1 and TRBJ2-1, the CDR3 gives the full variable domain: KAGVTQTPRYLIKTRGQQVTLSCSPISGHRSVSWYQQTPGQGLQFLFEYFSETQRNKGNFPGRFSGRQFSNSRSEMNVSTLELGDSALYLCASAGQISQNEQFFGPGTRLTVL.

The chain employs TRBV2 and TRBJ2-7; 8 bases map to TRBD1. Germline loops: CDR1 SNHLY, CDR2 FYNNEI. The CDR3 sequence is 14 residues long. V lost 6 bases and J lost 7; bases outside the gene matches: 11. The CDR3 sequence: CASRLQGVQGEQYF. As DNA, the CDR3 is TGTGCCAGCAGGTTACAGGGGGTCCAGGGGGAGCAGTACTTC.

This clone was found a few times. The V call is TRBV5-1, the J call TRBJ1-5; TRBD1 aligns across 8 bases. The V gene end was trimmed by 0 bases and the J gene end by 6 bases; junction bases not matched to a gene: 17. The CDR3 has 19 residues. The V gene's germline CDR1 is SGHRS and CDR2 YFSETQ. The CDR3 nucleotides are TGCGCCAGCAGCTTGGCCACTGAGGAAGACAGGGGTGGTTGTCAGCCCCAGCATTTT. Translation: CASSLATEEDRGGCQPQHF.

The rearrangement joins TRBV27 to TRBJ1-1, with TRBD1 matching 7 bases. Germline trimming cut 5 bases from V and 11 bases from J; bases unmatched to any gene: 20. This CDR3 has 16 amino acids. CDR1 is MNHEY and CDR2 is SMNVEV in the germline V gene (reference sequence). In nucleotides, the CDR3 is TGTGCCAGCAGTCGAACGACAGGGAACCCCCCTCTGGCCGCTTTCTTT. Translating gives CASSRTTGNPPLAAFF.

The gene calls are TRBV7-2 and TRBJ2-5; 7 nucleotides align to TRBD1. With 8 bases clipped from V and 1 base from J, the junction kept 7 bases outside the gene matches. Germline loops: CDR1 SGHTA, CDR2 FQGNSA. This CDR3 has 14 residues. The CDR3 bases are TGTGCCAGCGCTACAGACAGGGTCCAAGAGACCCAGTACTTC. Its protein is CASATDRVQETQYF.

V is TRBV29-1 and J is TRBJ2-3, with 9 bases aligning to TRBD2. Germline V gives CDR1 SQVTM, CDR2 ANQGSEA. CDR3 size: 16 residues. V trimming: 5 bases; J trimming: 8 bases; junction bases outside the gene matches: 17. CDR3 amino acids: CSVLSFRAGGPGTQYF. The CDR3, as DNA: TGCAGCGTTTTGTCTTTTAGGGCGGGGGGGCCGGGTACGCAGTATTTT.

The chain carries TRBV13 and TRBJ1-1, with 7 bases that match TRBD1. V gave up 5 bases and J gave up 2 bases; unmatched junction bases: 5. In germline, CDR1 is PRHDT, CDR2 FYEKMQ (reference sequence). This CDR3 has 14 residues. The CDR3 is CASSPGQYNTEAFF. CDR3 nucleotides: TGTGCCAGCAGCCCGGGACAGTATAACACTGAAGCTTTCTTT.

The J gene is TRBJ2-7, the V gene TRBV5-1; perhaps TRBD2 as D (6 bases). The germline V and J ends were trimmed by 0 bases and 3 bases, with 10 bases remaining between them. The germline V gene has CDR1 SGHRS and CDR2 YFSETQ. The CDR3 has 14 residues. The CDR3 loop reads CASSLVSGGYEQYF. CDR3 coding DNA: TGCGCCAGCAGCTTGGTCTCCGGGGGCTACGAGCAGTACTTC.